This entry lists 26 T cell receptor beta chains sequenced from one sample in a study of blood T cell repertoires in COVID-19. Method: immunoSEQ multiplex PCR; TCRdb's copy keeps in-frame clones and lacks some. The data show a few hundred thousand clones, with around 83% seen just once and 1% to 1.5% held by the top ten. The source material was peripheral blood. These TCRs come from a woman aged 45-60 years with acute or convalescent COVID-19.

The chain joins TRBV7-9 to TRBJ2-1; TRBD2 is a possible D gene (6 bases). Looked up from germline, CDR1 is SEHNR and CDR2 is FQNEAQ (reference sequence). The CDR3 runs 12 residues. V lost 1 base, J lost 16 bases, and 14 bases lay in between. CDR3 residues: CASSLEAIAAFF. Here the CDR3 DNA reads TGTGCCAGCAGCTTAGAGGCGATAGCGGCCTTCTTC.

Comment on this clone: The sample holds other DNA sequences that translate to the same CDR3. This chain connects TRBV9 to TRBJ1-6; D is perhaps TRBD1 (6 bases). The CDR3 has 15 amino acids. Germline V lookup: CDR1 SGDLS, CDR2 YYNGEE. Trimming cost V 0 bases and J 7 bases, with 11 bases left between them. The CDR3 nucleotides are TGTGCCAGCAGCGTAGAGGGGGGGCTGAATTCACCCCTCCACTTT. It codes for CASSVEGGLNSPLHF.

The rearrangement uses TRBV5-1 and TRBJ1-4; 10 bases agree with TRBD1. The junction had 5 bases not matched to a gene; V was cut back by 6 bases and J by 0 bases. CDR1 SGHRS and CDR2 YFSETQ come from the germline V gene. The CDR3 totals 16 residues. The CDR3 here is CASTRTGGTTNEKLFF. The CDR3 DNA is TGCGCCAGCACCAGGACAGGGGGAACAACTAATGAAAAACTGTTTTTT.

The rearrangement uses TRBV5-1 and TRBJ1-4, with D unresolved. V was pared by 0 bases and J by 0 bases, with 3 bases between. Germline loops: CDR1 SGHRS, CDR2 YFSETQ. CDR3 length equals 14 residues. The CDR3 reads CASSLDTTNEKLFF. DNA of the CDR3: TGCGCCAGCAGCTTGGACACAACTAATGAAAAACTGTTTTTT.

The chain carries TRBV2 and TRBJ1-5, with D possibly TRBD1 on 6 matching bases. CDR3 length equals 16 residues. The V end was cut by 7 bases, the J end by 2 bases, with 18 bases between. Germline-derived CDR1 and CDR2 are SNHLY and FYNNEI. CDR3 region: CASTREGGNGNQPQHF. CDR3 DNA: TGTGCCAGCACCAGGGAGGGGGGCAATGGCAATCAGCCCCAGCATTTT.

The rearrangement joins TRBV5-1 to TRBJ2-2; the D gene is possibly TRBD2 (6 bases). This CDR3 is 15 amino acids long. Germline loops: CDR1 SGHRS, CDR2 YFSETQ. Trimming took 7 bases from V and 4 from J, leaving 17 bases between them. This CDR3 is CASRISGVGTGELFF. The CDR3 DNA reads TGCGCCAGCCGCATATCGGGGGTAGGCACCGGGGAGCTGTTTTTT.

This chain joins TRBV7-9 and TRBJ1-2; D ambiguous. Per germline, CDR1 SEHNR and CDR2 FQNEAQ (reference sequence). The CDR3 contains 12 residues. V lost 4 bases, J lost 6 bases, and 9 bases lay in between. The CDR3 coding sequence is TGTGCCAGCAGCTCCCCGAGAGATGGCTACACCTTC. This translates into CASSSPRDGYTF.

The V call is TRBV24-1, the J call TRBJ1-1; D may be TRBD1 (5 bases). The CDR3 runs 13 residues. V was clipped by 7 bases and J by 1 base, with 9 bases between them. Germline V CDR1 and CDR2: KGHDR, SFDVKD. This chain's CDR3 is CATSREANTEAFF. The CDR3 bases are TGTGCCACCAGCAGGGAAGCGAACACTGAAGCTTTCTTT.

The chain joins TRBV7-7 to TRBJ2-2, with TRBD2 matching over 11 bases. This CDR3 contains 18 residues. Unmatched junction bases numbered 16, after V lost 10 bases and J lost 3 bases. The germline V gene encodes CDR1 SSHAT and CDR2 FNYEAQ (reference sequence). The CDR3 protein is CAILERAAGLADTGELFF. CDR3 DNA sequence: TGTGCCATCCTAGAGAGGGCCGCGGGACTAGCGGACACCGGGGAGCTGTTTTTT.

The rearrangement uses TRBV3-1 (or the pseudogene TRBV3-2) and TRBJ1-2; D is perhaps TRBD1 (6 bases). The V and J ends lost 1 base and 6 bases respectively, with 12 bases between them. Germline V gene data show CDR1 as LGHDT and CDR2 as YNNKEL (reference sequence). The CDR3 runs 14 residues. For the CDR3, the DNA is TGTGCCAGCAGCCAAGTGCAGGGGAGTGATGGCTACACCTTC. Protein sequence: CASSQVQGSDGYTF.

This sequence joins TRBV7-6 and TRBJ2-7; TRBD2 is a possible D gene (6 bases). Germline V gene data show CDR1 as SGHVS and CDR2 as FNYEAQ. Trimming cost V 5 bases and J 6 bases, with 14 bases left between them. There are 13 residues in the CDR3. The DNA for the CDR3 is TGTGCCAGCAGCCCGGGACTGCAGAGCGAGCAGTACTTC. As protein: CASSPGLQSEQYF.

The chain couples TRBV6-5 to TRBJ2-6, with D hard to call. Germline values: CDR1 MNHEY, CDR2 SVGAGI. CDR3 size: 14 residues. Trimming left V 6 bases short and J 0 bases short, with 6 bases between. CDR3 amino acids: CASSLSSGANVLTF. The CDR3 nucleotides read TGTGCCAGCAGCCTCTCCTCTGGGGCCAACGTCCTGACTTTC.

The chain links TRBV30 to TRBJ1-5, with D tentatively TRBD1 (6 bases). The CDR3 spans 15 residues. From germline, CDR1 is GTSNPN and CDR2 SVGIG (reference sequence). The V gene lost 2 bases and the J gene lost 4 bases, with 15 bases spanning the gap. The CDR3 region has the DNA TGTGCCTGGAGTCTAGCGGGGGCCGGAAATCAGCCCCAGCATTTT. Residues: CAWSLAGAGNQPQHF.

The V call is TRBV5-1, the J call TRBJ2-3, with TRBD2 matching 11 bases. Germline CDR1 reads SGHRS; CDR2 reads YFSETQ. The V segment lost 0 bases and the J segment 3 bases; nucleotides outside the gene matches: 9. CDR3 length: 18 amino acids. CDR3 region: CASSLGLTSGGSTDTQYF. The CDR3, as DNA: TGCGCCAGCAGCTTGGGACTCACTAGCGGGGGTTCGACAGATACGCAGTATTTT.

The chain is built from TRBV6-4 and TRBJ2-7, with D possibly TRBD2 on 5 matching bases. The CDR3 runs to 12 residues. The germline gives CDR1 MRHNA, CDR2 SNTAGT. V dropped 8 bases and J dropped 4 bases, with 12 bases sitting between them. This CDR3 reads CASREYVYEQYV. The CDR3, as DNA: TGTGCCAGCCGGGAATACGTATACGAGCAGTACGTC.

The V and J genes are TRBV10-3 and TRBJ1-1; D is undetermined. Germline V gives CDR1 ENHRY, CDR2 SYGVKD. Deletions cut 5 bases from V and 7 bases from J, with 14 bases between. CDR3 length: 13 residues. The CDR3 DNA follows: TGTGCCATCAGTCCCCAAAGGGAGGGTGAAGCTTTCTTT. Encoded protein: CAISPQREGEAFF.

V usage is TRBV7-2 and J usage is TRBJ1-5, with D possibly being TRBD1 (5 bases). The CDR3 sequence is 14 residues long. The germline CDR1 and CDR2 sequences are SGHTA and FQGNSA. Trimming shortened V by 5 bases and J by 9 bases, and 17 bases separated the two germline ends. The CDR3 spells CASSLDGGLMPQHF. CDR3 bases: TGTGCCAGCAGCCTTGACGGGGGGTTAATGCCCCAGCATTTT.

The chain links TRBV18 to TRBJ1-1, with D unclear. V was trimmed by 6 bases and J by 4 bases, leaving 12 bases between them. The CDR3 consists of 13 residues. Germline V gene lookup returns CDR1 KGHSH and CDR2 LQKENI. CDR3 in DNA: TGTGCCAGCTCGCCTGGCTCGTCCACTGAAGCTTTCTTT. As protein: CASSPGSSTEAFF.

This clone was observed a few times. The V gene is TRBV5-5, the J gene TRBJ2-3, with TRBD1 identical over 7 bases. Germline V gene sequence: CDR1 SGHKS, CDR2 YYEKEE (reference sequence). CDR3 length: 15 amino acids. V lost 4 bases and J lost 0; bases outside the gene matches: 5. CDR3 DNA: TGTGCCAGCAGCGCCCAGGGGGTCAGCACAGATACGCAGTATTTT. Translating it yields CASSAQGVSTDTQYF. The variable domain in full, completed from reference TRBV5-5 and TRBJ2-3, reads DAGVTQSPTHLIKTRGQQVTLRCSPISGHKSVSWYQQVLGQGPQFIFQYYEKEERGRGNFPDRFSARQFPNYSSELNVNALLLGDSALYLCASSAQGVSTDTQYFGPGTRLTVL.

This chain uses TRBV6-5 with TRBJ1-2; D is possibly TRBD1 (5 bases). The V and J ends lost 11 bases and 4 bases respectively, with 17 bases between them. CDR3 size: 13 residues. Germline V gene data show CDR1 as MNHEY and CDR2 as SVGAGI. The CDR3 DNA sequence: TGTGCCGCAGCACAGGCCCTCCTCTATGGCTACACCTTC. As protein: CAAAQALLYGYTF.

The V and J genes are TRBV7-3 and TRBJ2-6; TRBD1 agrees at 9 bases. Germline-derived CDR1 and CDR2 are SGHTA and FQGTGA. This CDR3 region has 17 residues. Germline trimming cut 4 bases from V and 2 bases from J; bases unmatched to any gene: 6. CDR3 residues: CASSWGQGRAGANVLTF. The CDR3 region has the DNA TGTGCCAGCAGCTGGGGACAGGGACGGGCTGGGGCCAACGTCCTGACTTTC.

V and J are TRBV6-5 and TRBJ2-7; a possible D gene is TRBD2 (5 bases). The CDR3 totals 13 residues. The germline CDR1 and CDR2 sequences are MNHEY and SVGAGI. V lost 6 bases and J lost 5, with 14 bases in between. Written as DNA, the CDR3 is TGTGCCAGCAGGTCCGACGGGATCGACGAGCAGTACTTC. It yields the protein CASRSDGIDEQYF.

This chain links TRBV10-1 with TRBJ1-1, with D possibly TRBD1 on 5 matching bases. V lost 4 bases and J 8 bases, leaving 8 bases between the germline ends. Germline V lookup: CDR1 WNHNN, CDR2 SYGVQD (reference sequence). CDR3 length equals 11 residues. CDR3 loop: CASSVGAEAFF. The CDR3 DNA sequence: TGCGCCAGCAGTGTAGGGGCAGAAGCTTTCTTT.

The V gene is TRBV5-4, the J gene TRBJ1-1; TRBD1 is a possible D gene (5 bases). The CDR3 contains 13 residues. CDR1 is SGHNT, CDR2 YYREEE, per germline (reference sequence). V lost 7 bases to trimming and J lost 3 bases, with 13 bases between them. The CDR3 DNA reads TGTGCCAGCGGGGGGAGGGAGGACACTGAAGCTTTCTTT. Encoded protein: CASGGREDTEAFF.

This clone was detected a few times. This sequence joins TRBV24-1 and TRBJ2-2; 9 nucleotides align to TRBD1. CDR3 size: 14 residues. Germline values: CDR1 KGHDR, CDR2 SFDVKD. J lost 3 bases, V lost 10 bases, and 5 bases had no gene match. The CDR3 DNA reads as TGTGCCACGGACAGGGGCCAGGACACCGGGGAGCTGTTTTTT. Its translation is CATDRGQDTGELFF.

The J gene is TRBJ1-2, the V gene TRBV15; D is possibly TRBD1 (6 bases). Germline V gene lookup returns CDR1 LNHNV and CDR2 YYDKDF (reference sequence). V was shortened by 4 bases and J by 3 bases, with 9 bases between the two germline ends. The CDR3 loop spans 13 amino acids. The CDR3 loop is CATSTGEYYGYTF. The CDR3 DNA follows: TGTGCCACCAGCACAGGGGAATACTATGGCTACACCTTC.